The rows below give T cell receptor beta chains drawn from one sample of a study of blood T cells in healthy people across ages. Using its own MiXCR run on the 5' RACE reads, TCRdb lists one record per CDR3 protein. The sample yields 780,000 or so distinct CDR3 sequences, approximately 55% seen once. The source material was blood. These receptors all stem from a man older than 75 in good health. The CDR3 runs from the conserved cysteine through the conserved F or W. D genes are given only for firm matches. Size is omitted from some rows. Given values are once, few, many or a class for expanded clones.

V gene	J gene	D gene	CDR3 length	clone size	CDR3 protein	CDR3 DNA
TRBV3-1	TRBJ2-5	NA	15	few	CASSQKRSFKETQYF	TGTGCCAGCAGCCAAAAGCGGAGCTTTAAAGAGACCCAGTACTTC
TRBV9	TRBJ2-6	NA	15	NA	CASSVRAPGANVLTF	TGTGCCAGCAGCGTACGAGCCCCTGGGGCCAACGTCCTGACTTTC
TRBV20-1	TRBJ2-7	NA	13	NA	CSARGPSNYEQYF	TGCAGTGCTAGGGGACCATCGAACTACGAGCAGTACTTC
TRBV7-2	TRBJ2-1	TRBD2	17	NA	CASSPRGSGIGRNEQFF	TGTGCCAGCAGCCCTAGGGGTAGCGGGATAGGTAGGAATGAGCAGTTCTTC
TRBV5-1	TRBJ2-7	NA	16	NA	CASSLVEGVSSYEQYF	TGCGCCAGCAGCTTGGTTGAGGGGGTGAGCTCCTACGAGCAGTACTTC
TRBV20-1	TRBJ1-2	NA	13	NA	CSASQGRVYGYTF	TGCAGTGCTAGTCAAGGCAGGGTGTATGGCTACACCTTC
TRBV29-1	TRBJ1-1	NA	15	few	CSVRTSGEGGTEAFF	TGCAGCGTTCGCACCTCGGGGGAGGGGGGAACTGAAGCTTTCTTT
TRBV28	TRBJ2-7	NA	13	NA	CASSRTAHSEQYF	TGTGCCAGCAGTCGCACGGCCCACTCCGAGCAGTACTTC
TRBV5-1	TRBJ2-7	NA	15	NA	CASSLVSGPDYEQYF	TGCGCCAGCAGCTTGGTTTCAGGGCCTGACTACGAGCAGTACTTC
TRBV19	TRBJ2-7	NA	14	once	CASSLGLFSYEQYF	TGTGCCAGTAGTCTCGGACTATTCTCCTACGAGCAGTACTTC
TRBV3-1	TRBJ1-1	NA	13	NA	CASAYRGDTEAFF	TGTGCCAGCGCATACCGAGGGGACACTGAAGCTTTCTTT
TRBV7-9	TRBJ2-1	TRBD1	19	NA	CASSSSPRGQTRPTSEQFF	TGTGCCAGCAGCTCATCTCCCCGGGGACAGACTCGCCCCACCAGTGAGCAGTTCTTC
TRBV6-1	TRBJ2-4	TRBD1	16	NA	CASREGQGLQRDIQYF	TGTGCCAGCAGGGAGGGACAGGGCCTCCAAAGGGACATTCAGTACTTC
TRBV6-1	TRBJ2-7	TRBD2	15	NA	CASSAPKGSGYEQYF	TGTGCCAGCAGTGCCCCCAAGGGTAGCGGGTACGAGCAGTACTTC
TRBV12-3/TRBV12-4	TRBJ1-2	TRBD1	14	NA	CASRLTGGNYGYTF	TGTGCCAGCAGGTTGACAGGGGGTAACTATGGCTACACCTTC
TRBV29-1	TRBJ1-2	NA	12	few	CSVAGSSYGYTF	TGCAGCGTTGCTGGCTCTAGCTATGGCTACACCTTC
TRBV29-1	TRBJ2-1	TRBD2	14	NA	CSARGGRFYNEQFF	TGCAGCGCGAGGGGCGGGAGGTTCTACAATGAGCAGTTCTTC
TRBV5-1	TRBJ2-7	TRBD2	16	NA	CASSLGLAGYSYEQYF	TGCGCCAGCAGCCTTGGACTAGCGGGTTACTCCTACGAGCAGTACTTC
TRBV5-1	TRBJ2-6	NA	14	NA	CASSSMSGANVLTF	TGCGCCAGCAGCTCAATGTCTGGGGCCAACGTCCTGACTTTC
TRBV6-5	TRBJ1-1	NA	15	NA	CASSYEPTRGTEAFF	TGTGCCAGCAGTTACGAACCAACCCGAGGGACTGAAGCTTTCTTT
TRBV5-1	TRBJ2-3	NA	14	NA	CASRGRLELGDAYF	TGCGCCAGCAGAGGGAGACTAGAGCTCGGAGACGCGTATTTT
TRBV6-5	TRBJ1-6	TRBD1	18	NA	CASSSSRTGSSYNSPLHF	TGTGCCAGCAGTTCCTCTCGGACAGGGAGCTCCTATAATTCACCCCTCCACTTT
TRBV2	TRBJ1-4	NA	15	NA	CASSARQNFNEKLFF	TGTGCCAGCAGCGCACGACAGAACTTCAATGAAAAACTGTTTTTT
TRBV5-6	TRBJ2-5	NA	15	NA	CASSLRPETNNEQYF	TGTGCCAGCAGCCTTCGACCCGAAACTAACAATGAGCAGTACTTC
TRBV2	TRBJ2-5	NA	15	NA	CASSELAAAAETQYF	TGTGCCAGCAGTGAATTGGCTGCGGCGGCGGAGACCCAGTACTTC
TRBV4-1	TRBJ2-5	TRBD2	16	few	CASSSLAGDGGETQYF	TGCGCCAGCAGCTCACTAGCGGGAGATGGTGGAGAGACCCAGTACTTC
TRBV18	TRBJ1-1	NA	14	once	CASSPLWTNTEAFF	TGTGCCAGCTCACCACTTTGGACGAACACTGAAGCTTTCTTT
TRBV20-1	TRBJ2-7	NA	10	few	CSAAEGPQYF	TGCAGTGCCGCGGAGGGCCCCCAGTACTTC
TRBV12-3/TRBV12-4	TRBJ2-3	NA	14	few	CASRMGLPEDTQYF	TGTGCCAGCAGAATGGGACTCCCCGAGGATACGCAGTATTTT
TRBV6-5	TRBJ2-5	NA	13	NA	CASSPVLNYGQYF	TGTGCCAGCAGCCCCGTCCTCAACTACGGGCAGTACTTC
TRBV27	TRBJ1-6	TRBD1	18	NA	CASSLRAPTGAQRSPLHF	TGTGCCAGCAGTTTAAGGGCCCCGACAGGGGCCCAAAGGTCACCCCTCCACTTT
TRBV12-3/TRBV12-4	TRBJ2-7	TRBD1	14	many	CASSLDRGPYEQYF	TGTGCCAGCAGCTTAGACAGGGGGCCCTACGAGCAGTACTTC
TRBV11-2	TRBJ2-1	NA	15	NA	CASNPYGLADNEQFF	TGTGCCAGCAACCCGTACGGCTTAGCGGACAATGAGCAGTTCTTC
TRBV7-2	TRBJ2-3	TRBD2	16	few	CASSLRAGGPGDTQYF	TGTGCCAGCAGCTTACGAGCGGGAGGTCCGGGAGATACGCAGTATTTT
TRBV29-1	TRBJ1-2	NA	12	NA	CSVGDLSHGYTF	TGCAGCGTGGGGGACCTTAGCCATGGCTACACCTTC
TRBV4-1	TRBJ2-7	TRBD2	14	NA	CASSQVAGGYEQYF	TGCGCCAGCAGCCAGGTAGCGGGAGGTTACGAGCAGTACTTC
TRBV7-2	TRBJ2-3	TRBD2	15	NA	CAGSRLAAPTGYAYF	TGTGCCGGCAGCAGACTAGCGGCCCCCACGGGATACGCGTATTTT
TRBV28	TRBJ2-3	TRBD1	15	few	CASSSPLETGTTQYF	TGTGCCAGCAGTTCCCCATTAGAGACAGGGACAACGCAGTATTTT
TRBV24-1	TRBJ1-4	NA	12	few	CATSDAEGKLFF	TGTGCCACCAGTGATGCTGAGGGAAAACTGTTTTTT
TRBV5-6	TRBJ2-1	NA	15	NA	CASSLRRAGANEQFF	TGTGCCAGCAGCTTGCGGAGGGCCGGAGCCAATGAGCAGTTCTTC
TRBV3-1	TRBJ2-5	TRBD2	18	NA	CASSQGLAGGPREETQYF	TGTGCCAGCAGCCAAGGACTAGCGGGAGGTCCCCGGGAAGAGACCCAGTACTTC
TRBV20-1	TRBJ2-2	NA	14	once	CSANAGTKGRELFF	TGCAGTGCTAACGCCGGGACAAAGGGTCGGGAGCTGTTTTTT
TRBV6-2/TRBV6-3	TRBJ2-1	TRBD1	15	NA	CASSRSGTGWNEQFF	TGTGCCAGCAGTAGATCCGGGACAGGGTGGAATGAGCAGTTCTTC
TRBV11-2	TRBJ2-4	TRBD1	18	NA	CASSPLDRGSEAKNIQYF	TGTGCCAGCAGCCCCTTGGACAGGGGGAGTGAAGCCAAAAACATTCAGTACTTC
TRBV7-2	TRBJ2-1	TRBD2	17	NA	CASSLASGTISYNEQFF	TGTGCCAGCAGCCTCGCTAGCGGGACCATCTCCTACAATGAGCAGTTCTTC
TRBV20-1	TRBJ2-1	TRBD1	16	NA	CSARDWWDRQYNEQFF	TGCAGTGCTAGAGATTGGTGGGACAGGCAGTACAATGAGCAGTTCTTC
TRBV20-1	TRBJ2-3	TRBD2	16	few	CSARDRLAGDVRYAYF	TGCAGTGCTAGAGACCGACTAGCGGGAGATGTCAGATACGCGTATTTT